The next 16 T cell receptor beta chains were all read from a single sample in a study of blood T cell repertoires in COVID-19. TCRdb's copy holds only in-frame clones and misses some; the assay was immunoSEQ multiplex PCR. The data contain 390,000 or so clones, around 87% of them singletons. The sequenced sample consisted of peripheral blood. The receptors were sampled from a woman younger than 45 with COVID-19, enrolled during active disease.

The count of this clone is one. Written as DNA, the CDR3 is TGCGCCAGCAGCCAAGTCGATCAGGGTGTTTATGAGCAGTTCTTC. This translates into CASSQVDQGVYEQFF. The chain has TRBV4-1 and TRBJ2-1; TRBD1 might be the D (5 bases). V shed 1 base and J shed 8 bases, with 15 bases lying between them. The CDR3 is made up of 15 amino acids. CDR1 is MGHRA and CDR2 is YSYEKL in the germline V gene.

J is TRBJ1-1 and V is TRBV4-3, with unresolved D. This CDR3 contains 13 residues. With 3 bases removed from V and 10 bases from J, the gap between germline ends came to 15 bases. Germline V lookup: CDR1 LGHNA, CDR2 YSLEER. The CDR3 DNA sequence: TGCGCCAGCAGCCAGCTTGGATCGGCGGGAGCTTTCTTT. This encodes CASSQLGSAGAFF.

The rearrangement joins TRBV27 to TRBJ2-5, with TRBD1 matching over 7 bases. V dropped 2 bases and J dropped 4; count of bases not matched to a gene: 10. CDR3 length: 16 amino acids. CDR1 and CDR2 (germline): MNHEY, SMNVEV (reference sequence). As DNA, the CDR3 is TGTGCCAGCAGTTTAAGGCCAGGGGGACGGGGAGAGACCCAGTACTTC. Its translation is CASSLRPGGRGETQYF.

This chain uses TRBV3-1 (or the pseudogene TRBV3-2) with TRBJ2-6, with D unresolved. The CDR3 has 15 amino acids. Trimming cost V 8 bases and J 0 bases, with 11 bases left between them. Germline CDR1 LGHDT, CDR2 YNNKEL (reference sequence). The CDR3 region has the DNA TGTGCCAGCGGCCTGGGCGACTCTGGGGCCAACGTCCTGACTTTC. This translates into CASGLGDSGANVLTF.

The rearrangement joins TRBV21-1 to TRBJ1-5; no check of the table's D call, TRBD1, against the DNA was made. TRBV21-1 is shown as a pseudogene. The CDR3 totals 15 residues. CDR3 loop: CASSKVLRGNQPQHF. DNA of the CDR3: TGTGCCAGCAGCAAAGTACTAAGGGGTAATCAGCCCCAGCATTTT.

The J gene is TRBJ2-1, the V gene TRBV20-1, with 11 bases matching TRBD2. The trim removed 3 bases at V and 0 bases at J, leaving 7 bases unmatched. This CDR3 has 17 residues. Per the germline V gene, CDR1 is DFQATT and CDR2 is SNEGSKA (reference sequence). Here the CDR3 reads CSASPSGRSLSYNEQFF. For the CDR3, the DNA is TGCAGTGCTAGTCCTAGCGGGAGGTCCCTCTCCTACAATGAGCAGTTCTTC.

The chain combines TRBV19 with TRBJ2-2; D gene unclear. The V end was cut by 10 bases, the J end by 8 bases, with 11 bases between. CDR1 LNHDA and CDR2 SQIVND come from the germline V gene (reference sequence). The CDR3 has 11 residues. CDR3 residues: CATLRWGELFF. DNA for the CDR3: TGTGCCACCCTACGATGGGGGGAGCTGTTTTTT.

The chain recombines TRBV27 with TRBJ2-7; D is unclear. Germline CDR1 reads MNHEY; CDR2 reads SMNVEV (reference sequence). Trimming removed 7 bases at V and 1 base at J, with 14 bases between. The CDR3 is made up of 14 amino acids. This CDR3 is CASTPYLGSYEQYF. The CDR3 coding sequence is TGTGCCAGCACCCCATACCTAGGTTCCTACGAGCAGTACTTC.

The chain employs TRBV7-6 and TRBJ1-1; D unresolved. This CDR3 is built from 14 residues. Germline CDR1 is SGHVS and CDR2 is FNYEAQ. The V end was cut by 5 bases, the J end by 1 base, with 11 bases between. The DNA for the CDR3 is TGTGCCAGCAGCCCACCGCAGTCGAACACTGAAGCTTTCTTT. Translation: CASSPPQSNTEAFF.

The rearrangement joins TRBV24-1 to TRBJ2-3; TRBD2 matches 7 bases. Germline V gene data show CDR1 as KGHDR and CDR2 as SFDVKD. The V and J ends lost 1 base and 4 bases, in that order; junction bases with no gene match: 7. This CDR3 comprises 16 residues. CDR3 coding DNA: TGTGCCACCAGTGATTTTGCGGGAGAAATGGCAGATACGCAGTATTTT. Its protein product is CATSDFAGEMADTQYF.

The chain has TRBV6-5 and TRBJ2-7; maybe TRBD2 (5 bases). Trimming removed 3 bases from V and 3 bases from J, with 9 bases in between. This CDR3 region has 13 residues. Per germline, CDR1 MNHEY and CDR2 SVGAGI. The CDR3 DNA sequence: TGTGCCAGCAGTTATCCGGGAAGCTACGAGCAGTACTTC. Translation: CASSYPGSYEQYF.

The chain recombines TRBV7-9 with TRBJ2-5, with 11 bases identical to TRBD2. Germline V gene lookup returns CDR1 SEHNR and CDR2 FQNEAQ (reference sequence). The CDR3 runs to 15 residues. After removal of 2 bases from V and 5 bases from J, the junction contained 4 bases not matched to a gene. The CDR3 is CASSLTSGSTETQYF. The CDR3 nucleotides are TGTGCCAGCAGCTTAACTAGCGGGAGTACGGAGACCCAGTACTTC.

The chain carries TRBV5-6 and TRBJ2-7; TRBD2 matches at 7 bases. J gave up 5 bases and V 2 bases, and 4 bases lay outside the gene matches. Germline V lookup: CDR1 SGHDT, CDR2 YYEEEE. The CDR3 contains 13 residues. DNA of the CDR3: TGTGCCAGCAGCTTCGAGGGAGGGAACGAGCAGTACTTC. This codes for CASSFEGGNEQYF.

The genes are TRBV6-5 and TRBJ1-5; weak D call: TRBD1 (5 bases). Trimming took off 6 bases at V and 2 bases at J, with 14 bases between the two ends. This CDR3 region has 15 residues. Per the germline V gene, CDR1 is MNHEY and CDR2 is SVGAGI. The CDR3 loop reads CASRSGIDGNQPQHF. CDR3 DNA: TGTGCCAGCAGATCAGGGATCGATGGCAATCAGCCCCAGCATTTT.

The J gene is TRBJ2-1, the V gene TRBV5-1; D may be TRBD1 (7 bases). V lost 3 bases, J lost 4 bases, and 14 bases lay in between. Germline V gene data show CDR1 as SGHRS and CDR2 as YFSETQ. The length of the CDR3 is 15 residues. Written as DNA, the CDR3 is TGCGCCAGCAGCTCGGTGCAGGGGGGTTACAATGAGCAGTTCTTC. Translated: CASSSVQGGYNEQFF. The variable domain in full, completed from reference TRBV5-1 and TRBJ2-1, reads KAGVTQTPRYLIKTRGQQVTLSCSPISGHRSVSWYQQTPGQGLQFLFEYFSETQRNKGNFPGRFSGRQFSNSRSEMNVSTLELGDSALYLCASSSVQGGYNEQFFGPGTRLTVL.

This chain uses TRBV10-2 with TRBJ2-5, with a possible D match to TRBD2 (6 bases). The ends were cut back, 0 bases at V and 11 bases at J, with 7 bases in the middle. The CDR3 runs to 11 residues. Germline CDR1 WSHSY, CDR2 SAAADI. The CDR3 sequence: CASSESGRQYF. The CDR3 DNA reads TGCGCCAGCAGTGAGTCGGGGAGGCAGTACTTC.